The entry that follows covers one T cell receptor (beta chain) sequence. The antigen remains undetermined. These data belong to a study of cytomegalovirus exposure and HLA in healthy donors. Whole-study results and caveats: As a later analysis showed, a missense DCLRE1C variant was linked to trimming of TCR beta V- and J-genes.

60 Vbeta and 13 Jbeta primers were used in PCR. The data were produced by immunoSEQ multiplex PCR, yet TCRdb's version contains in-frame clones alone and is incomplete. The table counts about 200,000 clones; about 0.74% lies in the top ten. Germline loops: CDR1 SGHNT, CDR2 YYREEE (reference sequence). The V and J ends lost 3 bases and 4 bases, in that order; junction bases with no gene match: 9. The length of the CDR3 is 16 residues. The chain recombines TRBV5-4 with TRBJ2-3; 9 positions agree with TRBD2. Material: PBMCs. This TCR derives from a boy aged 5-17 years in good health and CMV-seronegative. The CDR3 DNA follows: TGTGCCAGCAGCTCCAAGCGGGGGGCCACGCCAGATACGCAGTATTTT. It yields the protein CASSSKRGATPDTQYF.